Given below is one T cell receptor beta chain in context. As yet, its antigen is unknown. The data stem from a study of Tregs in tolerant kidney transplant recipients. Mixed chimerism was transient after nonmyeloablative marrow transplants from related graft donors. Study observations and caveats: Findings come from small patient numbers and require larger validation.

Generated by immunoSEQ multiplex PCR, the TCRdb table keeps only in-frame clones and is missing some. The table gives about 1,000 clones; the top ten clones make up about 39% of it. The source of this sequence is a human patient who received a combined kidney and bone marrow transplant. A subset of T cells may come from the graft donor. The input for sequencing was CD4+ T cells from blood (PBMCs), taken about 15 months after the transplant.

The CDR3 loop is CASSGGLAGGGGSYNEQFF. Incomplete CDR3 DNA: TGTGCCAGCAGCGGGGGGCTAGCGGGGGGCGGTGGCTCCTACAATGAG. V is TRBV9 and J is TRBJ2-1; 11 positions match TRBD2. The read is 3 residues too short to cover the CDR3 end, so that end is filled in from the germline J gene. This CDR3 is 19 amino acids long. Trimming removed 3 bases from V and 0 bases from J; junction bases left unmatched: 11. The germline V gene has CDR1 SGDLS and CDR2 YYNGEE.